This TCR beta chain appears in the sequencing data of a study of beta chain features in type 1 diabetes. In the study overall: Researchers looked at roughly 110 million sorted cells across all samples. Study-level points and caveats: Fewer junction insertions and more nucleotide deletions appeared in type 1 diabetes patients.

As regards this clone: Its antigen remains unidentified.

Germline CDR1 is GTSNPN and CDR2 is SVGIG (reference sequence). This CDR3 has 13 residues. After removal of 0 bases from V and 6 bases from J, the junction contained 3 bases not matched to a gene. Expressed TCRB transcripts got sequenced, as all isolated RNA was reverse transcribed. Naive, central memory and regulatory T cell samples averaged about 3.57 million reads. The data were produced by immunoSEQ multiplex PCR, yet TCRdb's version contains in-frame clones alone and is incomplete. The sample includes some 220,000 clones, about a tenth of them seen just once. Sequencing was done on a sample of central memory CD4+ T cells from blood. The chain has TRBV30 and TRBJ1-2, with 8 bases that match TRBD1. This sequence originates from a man aged 18 to 29 in good health. The CDR3 region is CAWSVRTGNGYTF. The CDR3 nucleotides are TGTGCCTGGAGTGTAAGGACAGGGAATGGCTACACCTTC.